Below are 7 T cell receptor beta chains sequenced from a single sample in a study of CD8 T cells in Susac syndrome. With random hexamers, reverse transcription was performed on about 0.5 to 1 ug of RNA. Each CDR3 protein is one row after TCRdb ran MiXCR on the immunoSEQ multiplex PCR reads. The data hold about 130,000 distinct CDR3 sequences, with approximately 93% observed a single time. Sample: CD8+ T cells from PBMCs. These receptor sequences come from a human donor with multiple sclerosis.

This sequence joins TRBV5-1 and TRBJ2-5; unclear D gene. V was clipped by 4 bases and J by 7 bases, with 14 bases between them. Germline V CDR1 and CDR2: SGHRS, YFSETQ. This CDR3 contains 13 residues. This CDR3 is CASSPMSVGTQYF. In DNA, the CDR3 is TGCGCCAGCAGCCCAATGTCTGTGGGGACCCAGTACTTC.

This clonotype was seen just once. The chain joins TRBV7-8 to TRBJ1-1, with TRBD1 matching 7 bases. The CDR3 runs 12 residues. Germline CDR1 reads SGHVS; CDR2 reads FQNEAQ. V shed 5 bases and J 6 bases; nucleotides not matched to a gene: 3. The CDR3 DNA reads TGTGCCAGCAGCATAACAGGGGCTGAAGCTTTCTTT. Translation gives CASSITGAEAFF. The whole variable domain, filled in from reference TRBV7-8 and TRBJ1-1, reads GAGVSQSPRYKVAKRGQDVALRCDPISGHVSLFWYQQALGQGPEFLTYFQNEAQLDKSGLPSDRFFAERPEGSVSTLKIQRTQQEDSAVYLCASSITGAEAFFGQGTRLTVV.

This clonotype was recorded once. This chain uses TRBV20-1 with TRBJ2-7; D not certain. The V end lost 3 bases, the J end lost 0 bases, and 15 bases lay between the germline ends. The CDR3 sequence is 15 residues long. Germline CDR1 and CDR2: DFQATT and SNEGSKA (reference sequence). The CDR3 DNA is TGCAGTGCTAGTAAGAGGCGCGAACCCTCCTACGAGCAGTACGTC. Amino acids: CSASKRREPSYEQYV.

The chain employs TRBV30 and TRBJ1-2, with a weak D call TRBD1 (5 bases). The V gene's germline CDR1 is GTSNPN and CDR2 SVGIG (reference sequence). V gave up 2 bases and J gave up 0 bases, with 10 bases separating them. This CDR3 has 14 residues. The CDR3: CAWSWDRSNYGYTF. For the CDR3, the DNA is TGTGCCTGGAGTTGGGACCGCTCTAACTATGGCTACACCTTC.

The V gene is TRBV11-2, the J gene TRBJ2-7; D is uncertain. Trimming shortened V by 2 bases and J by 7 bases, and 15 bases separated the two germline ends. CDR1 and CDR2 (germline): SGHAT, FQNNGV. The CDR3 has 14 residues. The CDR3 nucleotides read TGTGCCAGCAGCTTATCCTCGGTCCCGGAGGAGCAGTACGTC. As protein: CASSLSSVPEEQYV.

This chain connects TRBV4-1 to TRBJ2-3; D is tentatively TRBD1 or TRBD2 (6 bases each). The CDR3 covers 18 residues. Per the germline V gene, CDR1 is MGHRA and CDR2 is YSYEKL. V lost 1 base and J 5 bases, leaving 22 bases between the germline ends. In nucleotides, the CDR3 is TGCGCCAGCAGCCAAGTCCCCACAGGAGGGGGGTCGAGAGATACGCAGTATTTT. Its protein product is CASSQVPTGGGSRDTQYF.

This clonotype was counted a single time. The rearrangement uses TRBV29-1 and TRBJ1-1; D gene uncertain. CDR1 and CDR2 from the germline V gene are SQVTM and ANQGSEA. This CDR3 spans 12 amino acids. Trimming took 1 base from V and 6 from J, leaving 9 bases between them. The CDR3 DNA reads TGCAGCGTTGAAGGGGCAGGCGCTGAAGCTTTCTTT. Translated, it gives CSVEGAGAEAFF. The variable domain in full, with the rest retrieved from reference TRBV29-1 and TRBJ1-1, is SAVISQKPSRDICQRGTSLTIQCQVDSQVTMMFWYRQQPGQSLTLIATANQGSEATYESGFVIDKFPISRPNLTFSTLTVSNMSPEDSSIYLCSVEGAGAEAFFGQGTRLTVV.